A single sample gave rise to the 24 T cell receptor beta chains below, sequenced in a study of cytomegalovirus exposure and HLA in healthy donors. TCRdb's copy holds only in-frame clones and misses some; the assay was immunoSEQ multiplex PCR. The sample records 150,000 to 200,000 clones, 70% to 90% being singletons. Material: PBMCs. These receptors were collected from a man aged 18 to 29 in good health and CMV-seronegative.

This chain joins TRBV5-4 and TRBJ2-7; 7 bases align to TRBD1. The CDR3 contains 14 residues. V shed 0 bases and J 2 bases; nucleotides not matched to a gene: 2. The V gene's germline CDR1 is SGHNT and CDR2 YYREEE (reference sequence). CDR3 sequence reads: CASSLGDSPYEQYV. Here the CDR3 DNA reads TGTGCCAGCAGCTTGGGGGACAGCCCCTACGAGCAGTACGTC.

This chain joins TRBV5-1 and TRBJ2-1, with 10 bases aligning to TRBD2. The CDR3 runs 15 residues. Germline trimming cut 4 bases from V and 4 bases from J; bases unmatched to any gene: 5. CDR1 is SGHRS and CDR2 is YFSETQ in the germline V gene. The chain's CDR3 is CASSPQTSGYNEQFF. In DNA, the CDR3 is TGCGCCAGCAGCCCTCAGACTAGCGGGTACAATGAGCAGTTCTTC.

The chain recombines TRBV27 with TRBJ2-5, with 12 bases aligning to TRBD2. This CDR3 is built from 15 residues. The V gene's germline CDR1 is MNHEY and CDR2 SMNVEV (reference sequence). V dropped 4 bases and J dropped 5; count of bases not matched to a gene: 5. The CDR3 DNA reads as TGTGCCAGCAGTTGGACTAGCGGGGAAGGTGAGACCCAGTACTTC. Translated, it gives CASSWTSGEGETQYF.

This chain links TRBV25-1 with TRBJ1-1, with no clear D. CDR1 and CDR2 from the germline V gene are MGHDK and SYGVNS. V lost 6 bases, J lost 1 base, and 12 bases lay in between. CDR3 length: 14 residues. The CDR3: CASSRPAENTEAFF. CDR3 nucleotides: TGTGCCAGCAGCCGCCCTGCGGAGAACACTGAAGCTTTCTTT.

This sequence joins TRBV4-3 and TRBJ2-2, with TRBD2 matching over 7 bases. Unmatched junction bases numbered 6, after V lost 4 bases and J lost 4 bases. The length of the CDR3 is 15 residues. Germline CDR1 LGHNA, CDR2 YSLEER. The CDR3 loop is CASSPRPGGTGELFF. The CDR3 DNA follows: TGCGCCAGCAGCCCCCGTCCGGGGGGCACCGGGGAGCTGTTTTTT.

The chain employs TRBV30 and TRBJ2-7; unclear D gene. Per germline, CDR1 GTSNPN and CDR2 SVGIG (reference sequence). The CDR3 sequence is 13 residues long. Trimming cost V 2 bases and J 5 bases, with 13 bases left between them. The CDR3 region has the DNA TGTGCCTGGAGTCCGGGTGAAGGCCACGAGCAGTACGTC. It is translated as CAWSPGEGHEQYV.

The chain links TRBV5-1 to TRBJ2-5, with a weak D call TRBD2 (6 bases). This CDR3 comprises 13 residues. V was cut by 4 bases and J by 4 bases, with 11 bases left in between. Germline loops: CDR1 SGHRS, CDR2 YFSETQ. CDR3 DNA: TGCGCCAGCAGCCCCCGGGGGAGAGAGACCCAGTACTTC. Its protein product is CASSPRGRETQYF.

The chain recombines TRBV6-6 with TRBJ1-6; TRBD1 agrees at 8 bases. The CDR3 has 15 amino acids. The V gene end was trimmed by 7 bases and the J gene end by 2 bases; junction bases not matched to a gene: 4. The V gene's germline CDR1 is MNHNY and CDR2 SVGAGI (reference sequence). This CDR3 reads CASKTGVTYNSPLHF. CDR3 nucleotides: TGTGCCAGCAAGACAGGGGTGACCTATAATTCACCCCTCCACTTT.

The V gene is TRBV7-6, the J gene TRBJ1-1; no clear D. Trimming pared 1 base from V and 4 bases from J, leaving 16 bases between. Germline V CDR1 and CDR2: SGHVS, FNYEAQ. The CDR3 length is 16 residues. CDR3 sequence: CASSLGVPGGSTEAFF. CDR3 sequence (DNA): TGTGCCAGCAGCTTAGGGGTTCCTGGTGGGAGCACTGAAGCTTTCTTT. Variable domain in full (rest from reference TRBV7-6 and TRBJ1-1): GAGVSQSPRYKVTKRGQDVALRCDPISGHVSLYWYRQALGQGPEFLTYFNYEAQQDKSGLPNDRFSAERPEGSISTLTIQRTEQRDSAMYRCASSLGVPGGSTEAFFGQGTRLTVV.

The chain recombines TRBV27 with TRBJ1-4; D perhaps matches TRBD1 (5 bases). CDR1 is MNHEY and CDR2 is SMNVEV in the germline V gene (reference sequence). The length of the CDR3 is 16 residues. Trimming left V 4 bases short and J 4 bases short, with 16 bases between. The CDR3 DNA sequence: TGTGCCAGCAGTTATTTTCAGGGAGGAAGTAATGAAAAACTGTTTTTT. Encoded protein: CASSYFQGGSNEKLFF.

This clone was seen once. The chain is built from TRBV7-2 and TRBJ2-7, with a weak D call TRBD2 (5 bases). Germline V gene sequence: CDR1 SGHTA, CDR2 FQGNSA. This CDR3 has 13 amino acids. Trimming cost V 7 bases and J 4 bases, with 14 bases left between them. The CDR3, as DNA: TGTGCCAGCACCGAGGGCCCGCCGTACGAGCAGTACTTC. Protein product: CASTEGPPYEQYF.

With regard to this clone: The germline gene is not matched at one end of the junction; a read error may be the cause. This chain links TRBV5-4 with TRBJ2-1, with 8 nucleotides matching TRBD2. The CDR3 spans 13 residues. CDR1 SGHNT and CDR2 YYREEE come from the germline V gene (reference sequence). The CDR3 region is CASSLGAGALWVF. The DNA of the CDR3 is TGTGCCAGCAGCTTGGGAGCGGGGGCCCTGTGGGTCTTC.

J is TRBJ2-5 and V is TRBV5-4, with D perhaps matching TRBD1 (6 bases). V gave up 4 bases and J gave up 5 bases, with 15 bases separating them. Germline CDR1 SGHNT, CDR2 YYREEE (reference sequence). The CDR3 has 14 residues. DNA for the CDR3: TGTGCCAGCAGCCTGCAGGGGTTTAGGGAGACCCAGTACTTC. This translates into CASSLQGFRETQYF.

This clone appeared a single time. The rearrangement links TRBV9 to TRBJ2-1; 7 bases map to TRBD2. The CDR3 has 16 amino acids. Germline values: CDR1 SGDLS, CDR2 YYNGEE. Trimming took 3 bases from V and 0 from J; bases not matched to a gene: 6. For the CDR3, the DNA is TGTGCCAGCAGCGGAACTAGCGAGAGCTCCTACAATGAGCAGTTCTTC. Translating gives CASSGTSESSYNEQFF.

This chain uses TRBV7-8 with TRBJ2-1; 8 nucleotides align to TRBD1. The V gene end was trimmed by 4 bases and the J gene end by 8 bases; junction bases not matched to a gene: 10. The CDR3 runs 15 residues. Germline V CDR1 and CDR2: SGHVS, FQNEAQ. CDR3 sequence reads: CASSSGQGTKDEQFF. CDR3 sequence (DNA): TGTGCCAGCAGCTCCGGACAGGGAACTAAAGATGAGCAGTTCTTC.

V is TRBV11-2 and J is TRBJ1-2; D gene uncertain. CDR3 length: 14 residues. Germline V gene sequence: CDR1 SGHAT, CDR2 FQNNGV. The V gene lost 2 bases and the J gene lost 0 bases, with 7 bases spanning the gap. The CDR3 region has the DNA TGTGCCAGCAGCTTACGTAGCTCTAACTATGGCTACACCTTC. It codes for CASSLRSSNYGYTF.

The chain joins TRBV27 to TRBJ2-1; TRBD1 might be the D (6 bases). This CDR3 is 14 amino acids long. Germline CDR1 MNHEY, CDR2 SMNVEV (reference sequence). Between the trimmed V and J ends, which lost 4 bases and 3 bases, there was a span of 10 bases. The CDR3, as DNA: TGTGCCAGCAGTTCTCAGGGGCGCTACAATGAGCAGTTCTTC. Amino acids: CASSSQGRYNEQFF.

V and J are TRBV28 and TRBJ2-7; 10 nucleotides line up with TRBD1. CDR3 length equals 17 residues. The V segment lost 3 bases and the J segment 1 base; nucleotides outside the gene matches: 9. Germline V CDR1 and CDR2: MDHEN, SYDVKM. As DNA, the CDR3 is TGTGCCAGCAGTTTTCAGCTTCGGGGACAGGGGTCCTACGAGCAGTACTTC. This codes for CASSFQLRGQGSYEQYF. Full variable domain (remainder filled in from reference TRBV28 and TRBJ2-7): DVKVTQSSRYLVKRTGEKVFLECVQDMDHENMFWYRQDPGLGLRLIYFSYDVKMKEKGDIPEGYSVSREKKERFSLILESASTNQTSMYLCASSFQLRGQGSYEQYFGPGTRLTVT.

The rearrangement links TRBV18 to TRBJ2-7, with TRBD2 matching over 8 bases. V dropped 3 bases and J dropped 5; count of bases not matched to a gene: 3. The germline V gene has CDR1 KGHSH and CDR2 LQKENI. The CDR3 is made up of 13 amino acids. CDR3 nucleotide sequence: TGTGCCAGCTCACCTCCGGGGGGGGACGAGCAGTACTTC. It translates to CASSPPGGDEQYF.

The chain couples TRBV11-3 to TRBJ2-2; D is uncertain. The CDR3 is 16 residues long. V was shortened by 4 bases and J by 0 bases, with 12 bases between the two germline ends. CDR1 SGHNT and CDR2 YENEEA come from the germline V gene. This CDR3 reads CASSSSTRTNTGELFF. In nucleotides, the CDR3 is TGTGCCAGCAGCTCCTCCACGCGGACGAACACCGGGGAGCTGTTTTTT.

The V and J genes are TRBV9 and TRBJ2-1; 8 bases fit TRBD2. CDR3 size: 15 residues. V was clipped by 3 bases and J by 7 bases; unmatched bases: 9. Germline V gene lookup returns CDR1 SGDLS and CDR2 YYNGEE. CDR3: CASSAPGTSYNEQFF. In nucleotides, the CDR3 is TGTGCCAGCAGCGCCCCCGGGACTAGTTATAATGAGCAGTTCTTC.

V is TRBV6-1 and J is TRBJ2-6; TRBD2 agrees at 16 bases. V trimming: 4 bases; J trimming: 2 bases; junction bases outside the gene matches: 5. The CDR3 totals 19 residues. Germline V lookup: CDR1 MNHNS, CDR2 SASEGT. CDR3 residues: CASSAGTSGRATGANVLTF. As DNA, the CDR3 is TGTGCCAGCAGTGCCGGGACTAGCGGGAGGGCCACTGGGGCCAACGTCCTGACTTTC.

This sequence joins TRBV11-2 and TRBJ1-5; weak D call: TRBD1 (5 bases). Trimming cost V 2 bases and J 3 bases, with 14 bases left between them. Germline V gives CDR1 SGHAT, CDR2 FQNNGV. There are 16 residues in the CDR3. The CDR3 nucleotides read TGTGCCAGCAGCTTAAACATAGACAGCGACAATCAGCCCCAGCATTTT. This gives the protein CASSLNIDSDNQPQHF. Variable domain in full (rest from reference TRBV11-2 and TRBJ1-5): EAGVAQSPRYKIIEKRQSVAFWCNPISGHATLYWYQQILGQGPKLLIQFQNNGVVDDSQLPKDRFSAERLKGVDSTLKIQPAKLEDSAVYLCASSLNIDSDNQPQHFGDGTRLSIL.

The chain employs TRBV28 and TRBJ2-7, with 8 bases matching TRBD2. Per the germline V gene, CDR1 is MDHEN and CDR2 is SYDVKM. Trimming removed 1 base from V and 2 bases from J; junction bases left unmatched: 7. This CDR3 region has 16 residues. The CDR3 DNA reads TGTGCCAGCAGTTTATCCCTAGCGGGCCCAACCTACGAGCAGTACTTC. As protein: CASSLSLAGPTYEQYF.